This T cell receptor (beta chain) is drawn from a study of cytomegalovirus exposure and HLA in healthy donors. PCR was performed using 60 Vbeta and 13 Jbeta primers. The assay was immunoSEQ multiplex PCR, and TCRdb's table has in-frame clones only and misses some. The sample records some 120,000 clones, 80% to 85% being singletons. Of note for this clone: Its antigen is currently unknown.

Study-level results: About 90% or about 30% of the time was how often most TCR beta V segments were productive, according to an earlier analysis. It was confirmed in vitro that a few of the CMV-associated chains were specific for CMV antigens.

V was cut by 3 bases and J by 6 bases, with 12 bases left in between. This CDR3 spans 13 amino acids. Looked up from germline, CDR1 is MGHRA and CDR2 is YSYEKL. Sequencing was performed on PBMCs. The chain carries TRBV4-1 and TRBJ2-7, with a weak D call TRBD2 (5 bases). The sequence was collected from a human donor in good health. The chain's CDR3 is CASSHPGRGEQYF. CDR3 coding DNA: TGCGCCAGCAGCCATCCCGGCCGGGGCGAGCAGTACTTC.